The 2 T cell receptor beta chains presented below share a single source sample, sequenced in a study of T-cell memory formation after mild COVID-19. Via MiXCR, TCRdb re-called the 5' RACE reads, giving one row per CDR3 protein. The table has about 340,000 distinct CDR3 sequences, approximately 21% seen once. Sample: PBMCs or a T cell subset sorted from them (not recorded which). Receptors were obtained from an adult woman who had mild COVID-19 (a few samples of this study predate the infection). Cell type and time point are not known.

This clonotype was counted a few times. A single base separates this from a much larger clone, so it may be a read error. The chain links TRBV12-3 or TRBV12-4 to TRBJ1-2, with D possibly being TRBD1 (5 bases). The CDR3 covers 13 residues. The ends were cut back, 0 bases at V and 4 bases at J, with 6 bases in the middle. The CDR3 nucleotides are TGTGCCAGCAGTTTAGCAGGGACCTATGGCTACACCTTC. This sequence encodes CASSLAGTYGYTF.

This clonotype has just a few counts. CDR3 protein: CASSPLDRDYNEQFF. CDR3 in DNA: TGTGCCAGCAGCCCTCTCGACCGGGACTACAATGAGCAGTTCTTC. This chain connects TRBV14 to TRBJ2-1, with D possibly being TRBD2 (5 bases). CDR3 length: 15 residues. The germline gives CDR1 SGHDN, CDR2 FVKESK. V was trimmed by 4 bases and J by 3 bases, leaving 13 bases between them.